The 2 T cell receptor beta chains below come from one sample, sequenced in a study of blood T cells in healthy people across ages. A second PCR of about 7 to 12 cycles used a sample-barcoded 5' primer and a J-beta primer mix. MiXCR, run by TCRdb on the 5' RACE reads, gives a single entry per CDR3 protein. The profile shows fewer than 1,200,000 distinct CDR3 sequences, approximately 26% of them singletons. The same data also went into a second study, on T cells of mothers and their children.

The sample was blood. The receptors were gathered from a girl aged 2 to 9 in good health.

The table lists this clonotype with a few counts. This chain uses TRBV4-1 with TRBJ2-5; a weak D match, TRBD2 (5 bases). The J call may be faulty, since TRBJ2-1 better matches the DNA end. Germline lookup yields CDR1 MGHRA and CDR2 YSYEKL. This CDR3 contains 15 residues. CDR3 in amino acids: CASSQGENTNRGQFF. As DNA, the CDR3 is TGCGCCAGCAGCCAAGGGGAGAACACAAACAGAGGGCAGTTCTTC.

CDR3 in amino acids: CASREHRGSYEQYF. The CDR3 DNA is TGTGCCAGCAGGGAGCACAGGGGAAGCTACGAGCAGTACTTC. V and J are TRBV6-5 and TRBJ2-7; TRBD1 matches 7 bases. This CDR3 has 14 amino acids. Unmatched junction bases numbered 8, after V lost 6 bases and J lost 3 bases. In germline, CDR1 is MNHEY, CDR2 SVGAGI.